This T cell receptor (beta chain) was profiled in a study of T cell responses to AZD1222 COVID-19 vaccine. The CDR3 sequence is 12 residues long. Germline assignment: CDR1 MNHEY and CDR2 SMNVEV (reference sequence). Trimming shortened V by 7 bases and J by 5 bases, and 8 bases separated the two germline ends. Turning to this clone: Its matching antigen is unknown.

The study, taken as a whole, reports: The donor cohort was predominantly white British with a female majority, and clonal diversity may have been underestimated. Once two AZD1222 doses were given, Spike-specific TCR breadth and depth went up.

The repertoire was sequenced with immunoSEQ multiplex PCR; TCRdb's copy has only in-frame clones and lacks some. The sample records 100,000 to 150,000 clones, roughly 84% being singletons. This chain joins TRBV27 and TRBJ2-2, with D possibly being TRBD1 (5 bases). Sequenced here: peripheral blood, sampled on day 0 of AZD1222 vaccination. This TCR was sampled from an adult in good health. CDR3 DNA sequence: TGTGCCAGCACTTCAGGGACCGGGGAGCTGTTTTTT. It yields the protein CASTSGTGELFF.